The 18 T cell receptor beta chains in this list originate from one sample, sequenced in a study of CD8+ T cells in alopecia areata. This sample's treatment: oral pan-JAK inhibitor, 5-10 mg twice daily. Isolated RNA was reverse transcribed into cDNA used as the sequencing template. Profiling relied on immunoSEQ multiplex PCR, and the TCRdb table lists in-frame clones only, not all of them. The sample carries over 85,000 clones, more than 55% recorded once. The sequences come from CD8+ T cells sorted from blood, collected at week 4, from a patient treated with tofacitinib. The receptors originated from a human donor with alopecia areata.

V usage is TRBV5-1 and J usage is TRBJ2-7, with a possible D match to TRBD1 (6 bases). Germline assignment: CDR1 SGHRS and CDR2 YFSETQ. This CDR3 has 14 residues. V lost 2 bases and J lost 3, with 12 bases in between. This chain's CDR3 is CASSFSQGIYEQYF. CDR3 sequence (DNA): TGCGCCAGCAGCTTTAGTCAGGGGATCTACGAGCAGTACTTC.

The J gene is TRBJ1-2, the V gene TRBV29-1; D is unresolved. Germline CDR1 and CDR2: SQVTM and ANQGSEA. The CDR3 length is 11 residues. V was cut by 7 bases and J by 4 bases, with 10 bases left in between. This CDR3 is CSGEAGYGYTF. The CDR3 nucleotides read TGCAGCGGTGAGGCAGGCTATGGCTACACCTTC.

The chain couples TRBV29-1 to TRBJ2-7; D gene ambiguous. The CDR3 runs to 13 residues. In germline, CDR1 is SQVTM, CDR2 ANQGSEA. The V end lost 4 bases, the J end lost 0 bases, and 10 bases lay between the germline ends. Written as DNA, the CDR3 is TGCAGCGTTGTTTCCGTTAGCTCCTACGAGCAGTACTTC. It encodes CSVVSVSSYEQYF.

The V and J genes are TRBV4-3 and TRBJ1-3, with 9 positions matching TRBD1. The CDR3 totals 15 residues. The V gene end was trimmed by 4 bases and the J gene end by 4 bases; junction bases not matched to a gene: 5. The germline V gene has CDR1 LGHNA and CDR2 YSLEER. CDR3 bases: TGCGCCAGCAGCCCGGGGACAGGGCCCGGAAACACCATATATTTT. This encodes CASSPGTGPGNTIYF.

This clone was recorded a few times. This chain connects TRBV4-1 to TRBJ2-5, with a possible D match to TRBD2 (5 bases). Germline V gene sequence: CDR1 MGHRA, CDR2 YSYEKL. The CDR3 length is 13 residues. Trimming took off 1 base at V and 5 bases at J, with 8 bases between the two ends. The CDR3 bases are TGCGCCAGCAGCCAAGTCCGAGGGGAGACCCAGTACTTC. Encoded protein: CASSQVRGETQYF.

The genes are TRBV29-1 and TRBJ2-7; D perhaps matches TRBD2 (6 bases). Germline CDR1 is SQVTM and CDR2 is ANQGSEA. The V gene lost 4 bases and the J gene lost 6 bases, with 16 bases spanning the gap. The CDR3 is 13 residues long. The CDR3 DNA follows: TGCAGCGTTGCGGGGGAATTCCCGCGCGAGCAGTACTTC. Amino acid sequence: CSVAGEFPREQYF.

The V gene is TRBV15, the J gene TRBJ2-6; a possible D gene is TRBD1 (5 bases). V dropped 6 bases and J dropped 4 bases, with 7 bases sitting between them. This CDR3 has 13 amino acids. The V gene's germline CDR1 is LNHNV and CDR2 YYDKDF (reference sequence). DNA for the CDR3: TGTGCCACCAGGGGGCCAGGGGCCAACGTCCTGACTTTC. This encodes CATRGPGANVLTF.

This chain uses TRBV9 with TRBJ2-5; 9 bases map to TRBD1. There are 14 residues in the CDR3. The trim removed 7 bases at V and 5 bases at J, leaving 9 bases unmatched. Germline V gives CDR1 SGDLS, CDR2 YYNGEE. Here the CDR3 DNA reads TGTGCCAGCTCAGGACAGGGGTTCTCGGAGACCCAGTACTTC. Protein sequence: CASSGQGFSETQYF.

The chain has TRBV5-6 and TRBJ2-3; D call uncertain. V lost 2 bases and J 0 bases, leaving 16 bases between the germline ends. CDR3 size: 17 residues. Germline-derived CDR1 and CDR2 are SGHDT and YYEEEE. In DNA, the CDR3 is TGTGCCAGCAGCTTCGGAACAACCGGGTCTAGCACAGATACGCAGTATTTT. Protein sequence: CASSFGTTGSSTDTQYF.

This clone was counted a single time. This same CDR3 is encoded by further DNA sequences in the sample. The rearrangement uses TRBV27 and TRBJ1-2, with D unresolved. The ends were cut back, 2 bases at V and 0 bases at J, with 4 bases in the middle. The germline gives CDR1 MNHEY, CDR2 SMNVEV (reference sequence). This CDR3 comprises 13 residues. Written as DNA, the CDR3 is TGTGCCAGCAGTTTACAGGCTAACTATGGCTACACCTTC. Its translation is CASSLQANYGYTF.

The rearrangement uses TRBV2 and TRBJ2-5; 7 nucleotides line up with TRBD1. J was trimmed by 5 bases and V by 0 bases; bases with no gene match: 3. The CDR3 length is 14 residues. The germline gives CDR1 SNHLY, CDR2 FYNNEI. CDR3 DNA sequence: TGTGCCAGCAGTGAAGCTTCACAGGGGGAGACCCAGTACTTC. It yields the protein CASSEASQGETQYF. Complete variable domain (other parts from reference TRBV2 and TRBJ2-5): EPEVTQTPSHQVTQMGQEVILRCVPISNHLYFYWYRQILGQKVEFLVSFYNNEISEKSEIFDDQFSVERPDGSNFTLKIRSTKLEDSAMYFCASSEASQGETQYFGPGTRLLVL.

This clone appeared a few times. The V gene is TRBV13, the J gene TRBJ2-5; maybe TRBD2 (5 bases). Germline CDR1 is PRHDT and CDR2 is FYEKMQ (reference sequence). The V end lost 1 base, the J end lost 2 bases, and 17 bases lay between the germline ends. The CDR3 sequence is 17 residues long. In nucleotides, the CDR3 is TGTGCCAGCAGCTTAGATAGCGCAGGATTGCTTCAAGAGACCCAGTACTTC. Its translation is CASSLDSAGLLQETQYF.

The chain has TRBV4-3 and TRBJ2-7; no definite D call. Germline values: CDR1 LGHNA, CDR2 YSLEER. The CDR3 is 15 amino acids. Between the trimmed V and J ends, which lost 1 base and 1 base, there was a span of 11 bases. The CDR3 DNA follows: TGCGCCAGCAGCCAAGCCTTCCCGACTTCCTACGAGCAGTACTTC. Translated: CASSQAFPTSYEQYF.

The chain recombines TRBV12-5 with TRBJ2-1, with TRBD2 matching over 7 bases. V lost 6 bases and J lost 9; bases outside the gene matches: 11. The CDR3 totals 14 residues. The germline V gene has CDR1 LGHNT and CDR2 FRNRAP. The DNA for the CDR3 is TGTGCTAGTGGCCCGAGCGGGGTAGGTAGTGAGCAGTTCTTC. Its protein product is CASGPSGVGSEQFF.

The V gene is TRBV29-1, the J gene TRBJ2-1; 7 positions match TRBD2. This CDR3 contains 15 residues. With 7 bases clipped from V and 0 bases from J, the junction kept 9 bases outside the gene matches. Germline CDR1 is SQVTM and CDR2 is ANQGSEA. CDR3 sequence: CSGRWGGSSYNEQFF. CDR3 coding DNA: TGCAGCGGCCGTTGGGGGGGGAGCTCCTACAATGAGCAGTTCTTC.

A few counts support this clone. The V and J genes are TRBV11-2 and TRBJ2-1; no firm D call. CDR1 and CDR2 (germline): SGHAT, FQNNGV. V was clipped by 3 bases and J by 8 bases, with 8 bases between them. This CDR3 contains 12 residues. The CDR3 region is CASSFNGYEQFF. CDR3 coding DNA: TGTGCCAGCAGCTTTAATGGCTATGAGCAGTTCTTC.

The chain has TRBV13 and TRBJ2-7; D is undetermined. Per the germline V gene, CDR1 is PRHDT and CDR2 is FYEKMQ (reference sequence). The CDR3 covers 11 residues. Trimming took 3 bases from V and 5 from J, leaving 5 bases between them. As DNA, the CDR3 is TGTGCCAGCAGCTTTAGGGACGAGCAGTACTTC. This encodes CASSFRDEQYF.

The table lists this clone with a few counts. V and J are TRBV4-2 and TRBJ2-1; the match to TRBD2 covers 9 bases. Looked up from germline, CDR1 is LGHNA and CDR2 is YNFKEQ. This CDR3 region has 17 residues. Germline trimming cut 0 bases from V and 2 bases from J; bases unmatched to any gene: 5. The CDR3 nucleotides are TGTGCCAGCAGCCAAGATTTGGCTAGCGGGGCCTACAATGAGCAGTTCTTC. This gives the protein CASSQDLASGAYNEQFF.